This T cell receptor (beta chain) was profiled in a study of cytomegalovirus exposure and HLA in healthy donors. This CDR3 comprises 15 residues. Germline V gene sequence: CDR1 MNHEY, CDR2 SMNVEV (reference sequence). The V end lost 4 bases, the J end lost 5 bases, and 14 bases lay between the germline ends. Profiling relied on immunoSEQ multiplex PCR, and the TCRdb table lists in-frame clones only, not all of them. The sample lists 130,000 or so clones; roughly 90% were seen once. The source material was PBMCs. This clonotype was sampled from a woman between 18 and 29 years old in good health and CMV-seronegative. The rearrangement links TRBV27 to TRBJ1-4; D might be TRBD1 (5 bases). The CDR3 loop reads CASSSDRTPNEKLFF. The CDR3, as DNA: TGTGCCAGCAGTTCCGACAGAACCCCGAATGAAAAACTGTTTTTT.